This is a list of T cell receptor beta chains from one sample in a study of blood T cells in healthy people across ages. TCRdb ran MiXCR on the 5' RACE reads and lists one entry per CDR3 protein. Among roughly 1.9 million distinct CDR3 sequences, roughly two fifths were seen once, and the ten largest hold around 23%. Sequencing was carried out using blood. All receptors come from a human donor in good health. The CDR3 runs from the conserved cysteine through the conserved F or W.

J gene | V gene | CDR3 protein
TRBJ2-3 | TRBV28 | CASSPLSETGGVTDTQYF
TRBJ2-4 | TRBV20-1 | CSASDREYDYNEQYF
TRBJ2-5 | TRBV20-1 | CSASGGVQETQYF
TRBJ2-4 | TRBV20-1 | CSARDQRGSNIQYF
. | TRBV10-3 | CAIKSVRDYEQYF
TRBJ1-5 | TRBV4-1 | CASSPVMGNQPQHF
TRBJ1-2 | TRBV27 | CASSSRGLSNYGYTF
TRBJ1-2 | TRBV7-2 | CASSYNPGGYGYTF
TRBJ2-1 | TRBV5-4 | CASSLGGQEEQFF
. | TRBV5-8 | CASSSTGEWNYEQYF
TRBJ2-1 | TRBV18 | CASSPKNTGGGNEQFF
TRBJ2-1 | TRBV20-1 | CSAREAGFISNEQFF
. | TRBV28 | CASSLPRTGSPYEQYF
TRBJ1-2 | TRBV9 | CASTAEGFGYTF
TRBJ2-7 | TRBV12-3/TRBV12-4 | CASSPGTGLFHEQYF
TRBJ1-4 | TRBV7-9 | CASSLEGEKLFF
TRBJ2-7 | TRBV13 | CASSNSPGQGISYEQYF
TRBJ2-5 | TRBV15 | CATSRGTGGVQTQYF
TRBJ2-7 | TRBV20-1 | CSAIAGGLSYEQYF
TRBJ2-4 | TRBV4-3 | CASSQDTHSRIQYF
. | TRBV28 | CASSPALHYEQYF
TRBJ2-3 | TRBV7-2 | CASRVGGDTQYF
. | TRBV7-2 | CASSPWTSGTSSYEQYF
TRBJ2-2 | TRBV6-2/TRBV6-3 | CASSYGTAVGPGELFF
TRBJ1-1 | TRBV10-3 | CAISRQGSDTEAFF
. | TRBV4-2 | CASSHSRGLGEQYF
TRBJ2-7 | TRBV6-6 | CASSYSGQTYEQYF
TRBJ1-2 | TRBV20-1 | CSSYGNYGYTF
TRBJ2-7 | TRBV7-2 | CASSLVRLAGGLFNEQYF
. | TRBV9 | CASSVDWGAVEQYF
TRBJ2-1 | TRBV5-1 | CVSSRAEYNEQFF
TRBJ2-5 | TRBV28 | CASSPGRLKTQYF
TRBJ2-3 | TRBV5-1 | CASSLGQQGDTQYF
TRBJ1-4 | TRBV4-1 | CASSRPKGQPGGKLFF
TRBJ2-3 | TRBV29-1 | CSVVVAGGRYF
TRBJ2-1 | TRBV20-1 | CSASRSGTSHNEQFF
TRBJ1-1 | TRBV25-1 | CASSERAEAFF
TRBJ2-3 | TRBV24-1 | CATSDFPGLAGLYTDTQYF
TRBJ1-5 | TRBV12-3/TRBV12-4 | CASSLGRYQPQHF
TRBJ1-2 | TRBV6-2/TRBV6-3 | CASSFGNGYTF
TRBJ2-6 | TRBV20-1 | CSALRRSGANVLTF
TRBJ2-1 | TRBV20-1 | CSARSVRGHNEQFF
TRBJ2-1 | TRBV7-9 | CASSLPLDRHNEQFF
TRBJ2-3 | TRBV5-6 | CATGGSGDTQYF
TRBJ1-2 | TRBV12-3/TRBV12-4 | CASSLAGTGGTYTF
TRBJ2-5 | TRBV4-3 | CASSQVRGGDYDERYF
TRBJ2-1 | TRBV7-2 | CASSLSTSGDEQFF
TRBJ1-2 | TRBV4-2 | CASSQEDRGNYGYTF
TRBJ2-1 | TRBV7-2 | CASSLWGQGSNEQFF
TRBJ2-1 | TRBV20-1 | CSAIGDWSYNEQFF
TRBJ2-5 | TRBV20-1 | CSAGTFQETQYF
TRBJ2-5 | TRBV3-1 | CASSLPPPKAQYF
TRBJ1-2 | TRBV20-1 | CSAIGVLLGGYTF
TRBJ2-1 | TRBV20-1 | CTPPSSYNEQFF
TRBJ2-1 | TRBV4-3 | CASSPQGSGGFTEQFF
TRBJ2-3 | TRBV6-1 | CASSELGGMASTDTQYF
TRBJ2-5 | TRBV9 | CASSTRTGWQETQYF